These 12 T cell receptor beta chains originate from one sample sequenced in a study of neurological immune-mediated disorders. TCRdb reprocessed the 5' RACE reads with MiXCR, giving one entry per CDR3 protein. This table has under 20,000 distinct CDR3 sequences, more than 2% appearing once. Sequencing was carried out using PBMCs. These receptors originate from a woman aged 18-35 years with multiple sclerosis.

V usage is TRBV6-5 and J usage is TRBJ2-5; 10 bases line up with TRBD2. Germline V gene data show CDR1 as MNHEY and CDR2 as SVGAGI. The CDR3 extends over 15 amino acids. V trimming: 4 bases; J trimming: 2 bases; junction bases outside the gene matches: 4. CDR3 DNA sequence: TGTGCCAGCAGTTCTAGCGGGGGATGGCAAGAGACCCAGTACTTC. Amino acids: CASSSSGGWQETQYF.

This clonotype showed up many times. The J gene is TRBJ2-3, the V gene TRBV20-1; 9 nucleotides agree with TRBD2. V dropped 6 bases and J dropped 2; count of bases not matched to a gene: 9. The CDR3 consists of 15 residues. Germline CDR1 and CDR2: DFQATT and SNEGSKA (reference sequence). The chain's CDR3 is CSARKTSGHTDTQYF. The CDR3 region has the DNA TGCAGTGCAAGAAAGACTAGCGGTCACACAGATACGCAGTATTTT.

This clonotype was picked up many times. The V gene is TRBV20-1, the J gene TRBJ2-2; TRBD2 agrees at 10 bases. This CDR3 has 16 residues. CDR1 DFQATT and CDR2 SNEGSKA come from the germline V gene (reference sequence). V gave up 1 base and J gave up 3 bases; unmatched junction bases: 5. CDR3 amino acids: CSARVASGSYTGELFF. The CDR3 DNA is TGCAGTGCTAGAGTAGCTAGCGGGAGTTACACCGGGGAGCTGTTTTTT.

This clonotype showed up many times. The chain couples TRBV18 to TRBJ2-6, with D uncertain. Germline V lookup: CDR1 KGHSH, CDR2 LQKENI. V was shortened by 2 bases and J by 0 bases, with 5 bases between the two germline ends. The CDR3 is made up of 15 amino acids. CDR3 bases: TGTGCCAGCTCACCATCAGTCTCTGGGGCCAACGTCCTGACTTTC. It translates to CASSPSVSGANVLTF.

In its sample, this clonotype was seen many times. The V call is TRBV10-3, the J call TRBJ2-1; 11 nucleotides line up with TRBD2. CDR3 length: 17 residues. V lost 2 bases and J lost 2; bases outside the gene matches: 5. Germline loops: CDR1 ENHRY, CDR2 SYGVKD. The CDR3 loop reads CAISETSGRDPYNEQFF. CDR3 DNA: TGTGCCATCAGTGAGACTAGCGGGAGAGACCCCTACAATGAGCAGTTCTTC.

This clonotype has a count of ten or more. The chain couples TRBV20-1 to TRBJ2-3; 9 bases are a match to TRBD2. Trimming removed 3 bases from V and 1 base from J; junction bases left unmatched: 8. The CDR3 sequence is 16 residues long. CDR1 is DFQATT and CDR2 is SNEGSKA in the germline V gene (reference sequence). Written as DNA, the CDR3 is TGCAGTGCTAGTATGGTAGCGGGAGAAGGCACAGATACGCAGTATTTT. This codes for CSASMVAGEGTDTQYF.

In this sample, this clonotype turned up many times. V gene TRBV20-1 combines with J gene TRBJ1-2, with TRBD1 matching 7 bases. V was clipped by 3 bases and J by 0 bases; unmatched bases: 4. Germline-derived CDR1 and CDR2 are DFQATT and SNEGSKA (reference sequence). The CDR3 is 14 amino acids. The CDR3: CSARDRNANYGYTF. In DNA, the CDR3 is TGCAGTGCTAGGGACAGGAACGCTAACTATGGCTACACCTTC.

This clonotype showed up many times. The chain has TRBV6-2 or TRBV6-3 and TRBJ1-1, with 7 bases lining up with TRBD1. Germline V gene data show CDR1 as MNHEY and CDR2 as SVGEGT. The CDR3 is 14 residues long. The V and J ends lost 6 bases and 2 bases, in that order; junction bases with no gene match: 6. DNA of the CDR3: TGTGCCAGCAGGTTTAGGGGGCCAAACACTGAAGCTTTCTTT. This encodes CASRFRGPNTEAFF.

This clonotype has a count of ten or more. This chain uses TRBV9 with TRBJ2-6, with 7 bases matching TRBD1. Germline CDR1 SGDLS, CDR2 YYNGEE. V was pared by 3 bases and J by 2 bases, with 8 bases of the junction left unmatched. This CDR3 region has 17 residues. The CDR3 here is CASSGWGQIPGANVLTF. The CDR3 nucleotides are TGTGCCAGCAGCGGGTGGGGACAGATACCTGGGGCCAACGTCCTGACTTTC.

This clonotype was recorded at least ten times. The genes are TRBV5-1 and TRBJ2-7, with D tentatively TRBD2 (5 bases). From germline, CDR1 is SGHRS and CDR2 YFSETQ. The ends were cut back, 2 bases at V and 2 bases at J, with 8 bases in the middle. The CDR3 has 13 residues. The CDR3 region has the DNA TGCGCCAGCAGCTTCGGGATCGCCTACGAGCAGTACTTC. The encoded protein is CASSFGIAYEQYF.

This clonotype was counted at least ten times. This sequence joins TRBV4-2 and TRBJ2-7; the D gene is possibly TRBD2 (6 bases). Trimming removed 1 base at V and 4 bases at J, with 17 bases between. This CDR3 contains 16 residues. Germline V lookup: CDR1 LGHNA, CDR2 YNFKEQ. CDR3 coding DNA: TGTGCCAGCAGCCAAGGGGGCGTGGGGCGGGGATACGAGCAGTACTTC. The encoded protein is CASSQGGVGRGYEQYF.

The chain joins TRBV10-3 to TRBJ2-7, with a weak D call TRBD1 (5 bases). CDR3 size: 13 residues. Trimming took off 8 bases at V and 4 bases at J, with 15 bases between the two ends. Germline loops: CDR1 ENHRY, CDR2 SYGVKD. The CDR3 DNA follows: TGTGCCATCGGTCACAGGCTCGAATACGAGCAGTACTTC. Amino acids: CAIGHRLEYEQYF.